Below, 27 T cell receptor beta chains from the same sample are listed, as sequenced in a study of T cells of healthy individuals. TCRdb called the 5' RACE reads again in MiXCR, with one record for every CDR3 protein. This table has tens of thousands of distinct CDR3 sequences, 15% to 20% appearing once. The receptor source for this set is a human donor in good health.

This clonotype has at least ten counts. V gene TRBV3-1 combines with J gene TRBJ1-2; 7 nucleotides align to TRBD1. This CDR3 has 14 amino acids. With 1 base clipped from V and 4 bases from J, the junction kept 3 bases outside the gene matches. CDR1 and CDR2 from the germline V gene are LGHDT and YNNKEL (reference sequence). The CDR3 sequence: CASSQGQGSYGYTF. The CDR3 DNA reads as TGTGCCAGCAGCCAAGGACAGGGCAGCTATGGCTACACCTTC.

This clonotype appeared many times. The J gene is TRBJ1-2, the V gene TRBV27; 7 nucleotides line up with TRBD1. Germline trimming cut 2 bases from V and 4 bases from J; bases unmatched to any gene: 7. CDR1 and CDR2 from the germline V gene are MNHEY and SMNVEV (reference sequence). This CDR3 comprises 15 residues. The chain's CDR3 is CASSLGQANIYGYTF. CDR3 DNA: TGTGCCAGCAGTTTAGGACAGGCAAACATCTATGGCTACACCTTC.

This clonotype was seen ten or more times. The CDR3 region is CASSSGPHQPQHF. CDR3 nucleotide sequence: TGTGCCAGCAGCTCCGGGCCGCATCAGCCCCAGCATTTT. This chain joins TRBV7-3 and TRBJ1-5; no definite D call. This CDR3 spans 13 amino acids. V lost 4 bases, J lost 5 bases, and 9 bases lay in between. Germline-derived CDR1 and CDR2 are SGHTA and FQGTGA.

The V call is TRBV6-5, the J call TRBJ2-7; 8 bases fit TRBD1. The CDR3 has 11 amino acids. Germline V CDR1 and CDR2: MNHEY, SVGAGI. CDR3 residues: CASGGSQEQYF. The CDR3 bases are TGTGCTTCAGGGGGCTCTCAAGAGCAGTACTTC.

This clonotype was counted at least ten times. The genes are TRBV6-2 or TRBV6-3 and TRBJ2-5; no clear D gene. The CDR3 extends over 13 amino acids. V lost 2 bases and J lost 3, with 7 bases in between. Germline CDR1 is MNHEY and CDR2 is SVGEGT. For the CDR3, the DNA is TGTGCCAGCAGTTACATACGGAAAGAGACCCAGTACTTC. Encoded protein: CASSYIRKETQYF.

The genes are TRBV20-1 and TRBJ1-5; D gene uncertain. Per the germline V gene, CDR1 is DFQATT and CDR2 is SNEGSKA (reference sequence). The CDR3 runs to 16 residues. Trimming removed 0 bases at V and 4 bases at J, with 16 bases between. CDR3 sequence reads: CSAREPPGRENQPQHF. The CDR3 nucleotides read TGCAGTGCTAGAGAGCCACCGGGCCGAGAGAATCAGCCCCAGCATTTT.

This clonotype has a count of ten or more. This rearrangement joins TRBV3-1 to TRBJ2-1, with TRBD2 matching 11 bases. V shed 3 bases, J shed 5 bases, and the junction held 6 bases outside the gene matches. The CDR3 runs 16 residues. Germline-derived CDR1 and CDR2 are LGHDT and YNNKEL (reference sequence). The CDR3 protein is CASSHGGLAANNEQFF. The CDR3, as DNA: TGTGCCAGCAGCCATGGGGGACTAGCGGCAAACAATGAGCAGTTCTTC.

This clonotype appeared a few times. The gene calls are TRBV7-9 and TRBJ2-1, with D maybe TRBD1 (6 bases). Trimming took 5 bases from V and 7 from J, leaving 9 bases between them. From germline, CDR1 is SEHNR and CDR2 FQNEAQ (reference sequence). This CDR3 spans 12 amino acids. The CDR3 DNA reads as TGTGCCAGCAGCCAAGGACAGAATGAGCAGTTCTTC. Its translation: CASSQGQNEQFF.

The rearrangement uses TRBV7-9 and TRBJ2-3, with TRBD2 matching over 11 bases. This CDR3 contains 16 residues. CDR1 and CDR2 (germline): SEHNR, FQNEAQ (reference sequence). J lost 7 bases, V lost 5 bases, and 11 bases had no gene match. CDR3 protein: CASSADLAGGLNTQYF. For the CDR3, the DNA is TGTGCCAGCAGCGCAGATCTAGCGGGGGGTTTGAATACGCAGTATTTT.

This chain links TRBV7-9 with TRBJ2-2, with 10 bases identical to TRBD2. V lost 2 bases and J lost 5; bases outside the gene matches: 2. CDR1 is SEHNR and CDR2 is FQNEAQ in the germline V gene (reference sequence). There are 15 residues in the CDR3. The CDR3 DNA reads TGTGCCAGCAGCTTATCTAGCGGGAGTACCGGGGAGCTGTTTTTT. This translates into CASSLSSGSTGELFF.

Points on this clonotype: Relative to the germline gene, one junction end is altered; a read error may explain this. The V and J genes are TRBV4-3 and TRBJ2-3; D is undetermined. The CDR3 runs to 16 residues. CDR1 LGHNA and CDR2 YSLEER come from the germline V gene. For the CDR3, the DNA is TGTGCCAGCAGCCAAGATCCAGTAAGACGCACAGATACGCAGTATTTT. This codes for CASSQDPVRRTDTQYF.

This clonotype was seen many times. As DNA, the CDR3 is TGTGCCAGCAGCCAAGATGGTAGCGGGGACGTAGGAGATACGCAGTATTTT. Protein product: CASSQDGSGDVGDTQYF. The chain carries TRBV4-2 and TRBJ2-3; 8 nucleotides line up with TRBD2. CDR3 size: 17 residues. V gave up 0 bases and J gave up 5 bases; unmatched junction bases: 10. Germline CDR1 and CDR2: LGHNA and YNFKEQ.

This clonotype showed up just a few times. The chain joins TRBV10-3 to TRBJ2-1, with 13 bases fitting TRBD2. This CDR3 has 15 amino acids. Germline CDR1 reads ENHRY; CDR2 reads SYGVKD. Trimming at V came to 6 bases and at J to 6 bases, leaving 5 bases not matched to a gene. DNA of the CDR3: TGTGCCATCAGGTCCGGGACTAGCGGGACCAATGAGCAGTTCTTC. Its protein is CAIRSGTSGTNEQFF.

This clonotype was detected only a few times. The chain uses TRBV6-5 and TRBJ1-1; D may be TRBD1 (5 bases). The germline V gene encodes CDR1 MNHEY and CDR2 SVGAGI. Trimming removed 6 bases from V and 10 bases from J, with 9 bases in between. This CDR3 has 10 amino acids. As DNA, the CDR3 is TGTGCCAGCAGAACAGGTACAGCTTTCTTT. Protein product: CASRTGTAFF.

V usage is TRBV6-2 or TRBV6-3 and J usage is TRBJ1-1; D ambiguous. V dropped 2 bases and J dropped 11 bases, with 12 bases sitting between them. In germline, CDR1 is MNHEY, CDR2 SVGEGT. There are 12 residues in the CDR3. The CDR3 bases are TGTGCCAGCAGTTACCCGCATCCTGGGGCTTTCTTT. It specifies CASSYPHPGAFF.

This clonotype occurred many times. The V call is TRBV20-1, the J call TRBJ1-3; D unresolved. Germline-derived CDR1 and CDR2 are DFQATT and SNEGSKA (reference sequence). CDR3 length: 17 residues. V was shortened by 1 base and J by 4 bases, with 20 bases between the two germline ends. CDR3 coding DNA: TGCAGTGCTAGAGTCCCGTGGTCGTCGCCATTGGGAAACACCATATATTTT. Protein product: CSARVPWSSPLGNTIYF.

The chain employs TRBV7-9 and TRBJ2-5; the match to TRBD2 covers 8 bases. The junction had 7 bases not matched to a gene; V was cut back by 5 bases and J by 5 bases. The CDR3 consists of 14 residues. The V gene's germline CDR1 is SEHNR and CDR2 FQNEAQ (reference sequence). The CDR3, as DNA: TGTGCCAGCAGCCCTGGACTAGCTGGGGAGACCCAGTACTTC. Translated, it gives CASSPGLAGETQYF.

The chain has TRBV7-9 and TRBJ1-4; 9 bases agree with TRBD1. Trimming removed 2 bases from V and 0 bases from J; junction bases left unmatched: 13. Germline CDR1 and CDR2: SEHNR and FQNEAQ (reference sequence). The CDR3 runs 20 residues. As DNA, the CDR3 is TGTGCCAGCAGCTTAAGAACCGACAGGGGGTCCCCTGCAACTAATGAAAAACTGTTTTTT. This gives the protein CASSLRTDRGSPATNEKLFF.

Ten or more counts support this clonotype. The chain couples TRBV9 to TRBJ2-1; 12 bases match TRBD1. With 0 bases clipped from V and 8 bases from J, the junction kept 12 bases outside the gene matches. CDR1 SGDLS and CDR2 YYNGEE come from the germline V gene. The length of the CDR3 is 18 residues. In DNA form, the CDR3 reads TGTGCCAGCAGCGTAGGTGTTGTTGGGACAGGGGGCACGGATGAGCAGTTCTTC. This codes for CASSVGVVGTGGTDEQFF.

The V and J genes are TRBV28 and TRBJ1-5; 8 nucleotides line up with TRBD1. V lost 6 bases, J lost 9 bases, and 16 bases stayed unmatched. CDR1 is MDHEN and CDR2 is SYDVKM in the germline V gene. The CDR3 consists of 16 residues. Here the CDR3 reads CASRLSPGQGRAPQHF. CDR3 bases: TGTGCCAGCAGACTAAGCCCCGGACAGGGTAGGGCGCCCCAGCATTTT.

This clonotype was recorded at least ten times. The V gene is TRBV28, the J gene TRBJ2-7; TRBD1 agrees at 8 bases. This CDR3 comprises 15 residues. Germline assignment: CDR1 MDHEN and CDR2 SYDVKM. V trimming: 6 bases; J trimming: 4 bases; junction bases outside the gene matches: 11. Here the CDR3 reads CASSSPGTGNYEQYF. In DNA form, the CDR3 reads TGTGCCAGCAGCTCGCCGGGGACAGGAAATTACGAGCAGTACTTC.

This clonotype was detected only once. CDR3 protein: CSVEEARRMYQETQYF. CDR3 nucleotide sequence: TGCAGCGTTGAAGAGGCCAGACGGATGTACCAAGAGACCCAGTACTTC. The chain employs TRBV29-1 and TRBJ2-5, with D uncertain. This CDR3 comprises 16 residues. The germline V and J ends were trimmed by 0 bases and 0 bases, with 14 bases remaining between them. Looked up from germline, CDR1 is SQVTM and CDR2 is ANQGSEA.

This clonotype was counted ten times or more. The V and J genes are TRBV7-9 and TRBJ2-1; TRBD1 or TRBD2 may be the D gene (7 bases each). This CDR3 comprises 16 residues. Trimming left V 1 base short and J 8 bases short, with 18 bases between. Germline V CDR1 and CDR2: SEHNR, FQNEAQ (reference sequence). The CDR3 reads CASSLVSGGGMDEQFF. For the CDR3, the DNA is TGTGCCAGCAGCTTAGTTTCAGGGGGAGGGATGGATGAGCAGTTCTTC.

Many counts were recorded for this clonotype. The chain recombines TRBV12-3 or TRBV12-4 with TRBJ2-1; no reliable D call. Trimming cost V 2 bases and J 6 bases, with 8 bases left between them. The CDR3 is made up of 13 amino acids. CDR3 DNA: TGTGCCAGCAGTTTAATTGGCCGCAATGAGCAGTTCTTC. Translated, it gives CASSLIGRNEQFF.

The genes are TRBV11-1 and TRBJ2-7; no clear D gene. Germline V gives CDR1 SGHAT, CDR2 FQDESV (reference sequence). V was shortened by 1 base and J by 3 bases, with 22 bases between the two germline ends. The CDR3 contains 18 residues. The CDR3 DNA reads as TGTGCCAGCAGCTTAGATTTTGGCCAAGAATTGGGTCTCTACGAGCAGTACTTC. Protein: CASSLDFGQELGLYEQYF.

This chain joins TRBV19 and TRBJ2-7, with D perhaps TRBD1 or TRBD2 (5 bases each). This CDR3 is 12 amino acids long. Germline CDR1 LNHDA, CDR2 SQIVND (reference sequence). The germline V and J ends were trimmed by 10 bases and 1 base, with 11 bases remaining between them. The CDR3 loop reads CATRDGSYEQYF. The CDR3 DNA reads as TGTGCCACCCGGGACGGATCCTACGAGCAGTACTTC.

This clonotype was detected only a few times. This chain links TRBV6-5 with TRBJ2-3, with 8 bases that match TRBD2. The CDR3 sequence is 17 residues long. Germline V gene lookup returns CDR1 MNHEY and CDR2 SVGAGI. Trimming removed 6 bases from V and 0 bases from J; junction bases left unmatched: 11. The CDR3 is CASSRSGGGTSTDTQYF. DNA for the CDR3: TGTGCCAGCAGCCGATCGGGGGGGGGGACTAGCACAGATACGCAGTATTTT.